This T cell receptor (beta chain) was identified during a study of control samples from healthy donors and cancer patients. Only in-frame clones appear in the TCRdb table, and some are missing; sequencing was by immunoSEQ multiplex PCR. The sample consists of 120,000 or so clones, over 80% of them appearing once. CDR1 is SNHLY, CDR2 FYNNEI, per germline. This CDR3 region has 13 residues. V was trimmed by 5 bases and J by 0 bases, leaving 7 bases between them. The chain employs TRBV2 and TRBJ1-1; no reliable D call. The clonotype was recovered from an older man with head and neck cancer. The sample taken for sequencing was PBMCs. This CDR3 reads CASSWTVNTEAFF. Written as DNA, the CDR3 is TGTGCCAGCAGTTGGACGGTGAACACTGAAGCTTTCTTT. Full variable domain (rest looked up from reference TRBV2 and TRBJ1-1): EPEVTQTPSHQVTQMGQEVILRCVPISNHLYFYWYRQILGQKVEFLVSFYNNEISEKSEIFDDQFSVERPDGSNFTLKIRSTKLEDSAMYFCASSWTVNTEAFFGQGTRLTVV.